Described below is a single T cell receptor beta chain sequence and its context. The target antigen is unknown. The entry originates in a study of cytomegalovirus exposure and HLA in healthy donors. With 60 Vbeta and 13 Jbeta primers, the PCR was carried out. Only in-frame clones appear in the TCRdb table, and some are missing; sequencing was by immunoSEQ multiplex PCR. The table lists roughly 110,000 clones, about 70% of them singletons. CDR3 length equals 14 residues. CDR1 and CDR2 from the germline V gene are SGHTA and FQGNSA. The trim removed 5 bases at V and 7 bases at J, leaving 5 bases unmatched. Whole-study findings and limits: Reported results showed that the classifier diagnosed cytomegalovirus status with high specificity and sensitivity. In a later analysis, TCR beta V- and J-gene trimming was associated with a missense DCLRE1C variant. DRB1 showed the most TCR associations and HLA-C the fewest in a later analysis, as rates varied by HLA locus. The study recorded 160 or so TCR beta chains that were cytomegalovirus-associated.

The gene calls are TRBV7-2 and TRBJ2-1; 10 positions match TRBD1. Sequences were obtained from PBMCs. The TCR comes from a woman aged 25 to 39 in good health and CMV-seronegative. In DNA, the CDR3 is TGTGCCAGCAGCCTTCGACAGGGGGCGAATGAGCAGTTCTTC. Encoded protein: CASSLRQGANEQFF.